This T cell receptor beta chain was captured by sequencing in a study of vaccination and CD4 T cells after COVID-19. Sequencing of DNA taken from cultured CD4+ T cells relied on the Oncomine TCR Beta short-read assay. MiXCR, run by TCRdb on the PCR reads, gives a single entry per CDR3 protein. Seen here are 6,000 to 9,000 distinct CDR3 sequences, approximately 24% observed once, and the top ten hold 9.5%. Treatment of the sample: roughly ten-day PBMC culture with coronavirus spike peptide pools or control peptides (ViraFEST assay). From germline, CDR1 is SGHDN and CDR2 FVKESK. CDR3 length equals 15 residues. V was pared by 2 bases and J by 3 bases, with 13 bases between. A remark on this clonotype: Its antigen is undetermined.

This TCR was recovered from a human donor who had recovered from COVID-19. Material: CD4+ T cells from blood, cultured in vitro, obtained after SARS-CoV-2 vaccination. The chain uses TRBV14 and TRBJ1-2; D uncertain. In DNA form, the CDR3 reads TGTGCCAGCAGCCAACGTGATCACACCTACTATGGCTACACCTTC. It codes for CASSQRDHTYYGYTF.